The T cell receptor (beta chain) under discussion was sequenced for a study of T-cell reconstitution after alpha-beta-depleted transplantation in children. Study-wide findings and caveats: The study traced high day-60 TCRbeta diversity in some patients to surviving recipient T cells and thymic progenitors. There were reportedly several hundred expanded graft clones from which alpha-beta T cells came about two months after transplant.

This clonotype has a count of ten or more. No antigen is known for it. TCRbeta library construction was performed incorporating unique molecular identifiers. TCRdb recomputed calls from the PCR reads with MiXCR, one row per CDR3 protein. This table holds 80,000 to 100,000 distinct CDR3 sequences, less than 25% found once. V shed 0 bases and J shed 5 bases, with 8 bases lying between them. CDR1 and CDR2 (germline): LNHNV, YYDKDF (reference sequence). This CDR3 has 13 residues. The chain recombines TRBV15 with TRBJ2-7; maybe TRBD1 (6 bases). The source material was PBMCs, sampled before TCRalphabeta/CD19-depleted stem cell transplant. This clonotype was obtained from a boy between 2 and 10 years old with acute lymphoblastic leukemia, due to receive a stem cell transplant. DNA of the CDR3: TGTGCCACCAGCAGAGATCGACAGGACGAGCAGTACTTC. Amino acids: CATSRDRQDEQYF. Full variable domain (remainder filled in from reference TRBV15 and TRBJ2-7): DAMVIQNPRYQVTQFGKPVTLSCSQTLNHNVMYWYQQKSSQAPKLLFHYYDKDFNNEADTPDNFQSRRPNTSFCFLDIRSPGLGDTAMYLCATSRDRQDEQYFGPGTRLTVT.